This T cell receptor beta chain was recovered during a study of cytomegalovirus exposure and HLA in healthy donors. Study results and caveats: CMV antigen specificity was confirmed in vitro for a few CMV-associated chains. Roughly 170 TCR beta chains were listed as cytomegalovirus-associated. Rare TCR sequences predominated, though certain public TCRs were found in many donors.

The repertoire was sequenced with immunoSEQ multiplex PCR; TCRdb's copy has only in-frame clones and lacks some. The table records 160,000 or so clones, roughly 84% of them present only once. Donors came from a validation cohort of about 120 subjects, distinct from the first 666-subject cohort. In germline, CDR1 is SQVTM, CDR2 ANQGSEA. CDR3 length equals 14 residues. Trimming took off 1 base at V and 0 bases at J, with 9 bases between the two ends. In the case of this clone: Its antigen is undetermined.

The specimen sequenced was PBMCs. The TCR was taken from a man aged 25-45 years in good health and CMV-seropositive. This chain joins TRBV29-1 and TRBJ1-1, with D hard to call. The CDR3 spells CSVEVGRMNTEAFF. CDR3 DNA: TGCAGCGTTGAAGTTGGCAGGATGAACACTGAAGCTTTCTTT.